The 11 T cell receptor beta chains reported below all come from one sample, sequenced in a study of glioma-infiltrating T cells. Amplification of TCR alpha and beta CDR3 regions from RNA used iRepertoire nested multiplex PCR. MiXCR, run by TCRdb on the multiplex PCR reads, gives a single entry per CDR3 protein. The table lists under 150,000 distinct CDR3 sequences, around 42% of them singletons. Sequencing was performed on glioma tissue, nonneoplastic brain tissue, or PBMCs (not recorded which). The receptors here all came from a human donor with low-grade glioma or glioblastoma, undergoing nonglioma brain surgery, or in good health (not recorded which).

This clonotype was detected a few times. The chain couples TRBV4-3 to TRBJ2-3, with 8 bases aligning to TRBD2. This CDR3 is built from 15 residues. V lost 1 base and J lost 4; bases outside the gene matches: 4. Germline CDR1 is LGHNA and CDR2 is YSLEER. CDR3 nucleotide sequence: TGCGCCAGCAGCCAAGGGATTAGCGGGGCAGATACGCAGTATTTT. This codes for CASSQGISGADTQYF.

The chain is built from TRBV6-2 or TRBV6-3 and TRBJ2-3; 13 bases are shared with TRBD2. The CDR3 has 16 residues. Germline assignment: CDR1 MNHEY and CDR2 SVGEGT. The V and J ends lost 4 bases and 1 base, in that order; junction bases with no gene match: 2. The CDR3 nucleotides are TGTGCCAGCAGTTCTGGGACTAGCGGGGGCACAGATACGCAGTATTTT. This encodes CASSSGTSGGTDTQYF.

This clonotype was seen more than once but under ten times. V and J are TRBV28 and TRBJ1-2, with TRBD1 matching 12 bases. The CDR3 is 14 amino acids. Trimming cost V 6 bases and J 7 bases; bases outside gene matches: 6. Germline CDR1 reads MDHEN; CDR2 reads SYDVKM. The CDR3 DNA sequence: TGTGCCAGCAGCGGGGGACAGGGGGCTTTTGGCTACACCTTC. Translating gives CASSGGQGAFGYTF.

This clonotype was detected many times. This chain joins TRBV6-1 and TRBJ1-1; D is unclear. Germline CDR1 is MNHNS and CDR2 is SASEGT. V lost 5 bases, J lost 1 base, and 8 bases lay in between. This CDR3 is 13 amino acids long. The CDR3 loop is CASSYLENTEAFF. The CDR3, as DNA: TGTGCCAGCAGTTATCTGGAGAACACTGAAGCTTTCTTT.

Note on this clonotype: Compared with germline, one end of the junction differs, possibly owing to a read error. CDR3 in amino acids: CVSSYPVDGWGEQYF. The CDR3 nucleotides read TGTGTCAGCAGTTACCCCGTTGATGGTTGGGGCGAGCAGTACTTC. The chain carries TRBV6-5 and TRBJ2-7, with D unresolved. CDR3 size: 15 residues. Per germline, CDR1 MNHEY and CDR2 SVGAGI.

This clonotype was detected many times. The chain joins TRBV15 to TRBJ2-3; D remains unclear. The CDR3 contains 14 residues. Germline V gene data show CDR1 as LNHNV and CDR2 as YYDKDF (reference sequence). V dropped 0 bases and J dropped 5 bases, with 9 bases sitting between them. The CDR3: CATSRDQSGDTQYF. Written as DNA, the CDR3 is TGTGCCACCAGCAGAGATCAGTCAGGAGATACGCAGTATTTT.

V gene TRBV7-3 combines with J gene TRBJ2-3; 8 nucleotides line up with TRBD1. The germline V gene encodes CDR1 SGHTA and CDR2 FQGTGA. Trimming removed 5 bases from V and 1 base from J; junction bases left unmatched: 5. The CDR3 is 15 residues long. Here the CDR3 reads CASSPGDRRTDTQYF. The CDR3 DNA follows: TGTGCCAGCAGCCCCGGGGACAGGCGCACAGATACGCAGTATTTT.

This chain joins TRBV4-1 and TRBJ1-1, with TRBD1 matching over 9 bases. The CDR3 contains 17 residues. Per germline, CDR1 MGHRA and CDR2 YSYEKL. V dropped 3 bases and J dropped 0; count of bases not matched to a gene: 8. The CDR3 bases are TGCGCCAGCAGCCAGGCCGGACAGGGGATGATGAACACTGAAGCTTTCTTT. Translated: CASSQAGQGMMNTEAFF.

This chain uses TRBV12-3 or TRBV12-4 with TRBJ2-3, with 12 bases that match TRBD2. The V gene end was trimmed by 6 bases and the J gene end by 6 bases; junction bases not matched to a gene: 4. This CDR3 is 14 amino acids long. CDR3 sequence reads: CASRRTSGMDTQYF. The CDR3 nucleotides read TGTGCCAGCAGACGGACTAGCGGGATGGATACGCAGTATTTT.

V is TRBV28 and J is TRBJ2-1; the D gene could be TRBD1 or TRBD2 (6 bases each). V dropped 1 base and J dropped 7 bases, with 17 bases sitting between them. The CDR3 runs to 16 residues. Germline-derived CDR1 and CDR2 are MDHEN and SYDVKM. CDR3 nucleotide sequence: TGTGCCAGCAGTTTATTAGGCGGGAACAGGGCTAATGAGCAGTTCTTC. This gives the protein CASSLLGGNRANEQFF.

CDR3 sequence: CSASHRVNTEAFF. CDR3 DNA sequence: TGCAGTGCTAGCCACAGGGTGAACACTGAAGCTTTCTTT. This sequence joins TRBV20-1 and TRBJ1-1, with a tentative D call TRBD1 (6 bases). The V end was cut by 3 bases, the J end by 0 bases, with 8 bases between. The CDR3 has 13 residues. CDR1 is DFQATT, CDR2 SNEGSKA, per germline (reference sequence).